One and the same sample provided the 28 T cell receptor beta chains below, sequenced in a study of cytomegalovirus exposure and HLA in healthy donors. PCR was performed using 60 Vbeta and 13 Jbeta primers. Assay used: immunoSEQ multiplex PCR; TCRdb lists only in-frame clones, some missing. Of about 140,000 clones listed, about 80% are singletons. The sequencing sample was made of PBMCs. These receptors all stem from a male donor in good health and CMV-seropositive.

The chain carries TRBV19 and TRBJ1-1, with D possibly being TRBD1 (6 bases). This CDR3 comprises 15 residues. Trimming shortened V by 6 bases and J by 0 bases, and 14 bases separated the two germline ends. CDR1 LNHDA and CDR2 SQIVND come from the germline V gene (reference sequence). The CDR3, as DNA: TGTGCCAGTAGAGGGGGGGAAAGGATGAACACTGAAGCTTTCTTT. Amino acids: CASRGGERMNTEAFF.

V and J are TRBV6-5 and TRBJ2-7, with 9 positions matching TRBD2. Per germline, CDR1 MNHEY and CDR2 SVGAGI. The CDR3 consists of 16 residues. The V gene end was trimmed by 2 bases and the J gene end by 4 bases; junction bases not matched to a gene: 9. As DNA, the CDR3 is TGTGCCAGCAGTTACACCCGTGGTAGCGGGAGATACGAGCAGTACTTC. Its translation: CASSYTRGSGRYEQYF.

This clone has only one observation. The V gene is TRBV7-9, the J gene TRBJ2-2; the match to TRBD2 covers 12 bases. The CDR3 covers 15 residues. The germline V gene has CDR1 SEHNR and CDR2 FQNEAQ (reference sequence). Trimming took 1 base from V and 7 from J; bases not matched to a gene: 1. CDR3: CASSLGLAGDGELFF. The CDR3 nucleotides read TGTGCCAGCAGCTTAGGACTAGCGGGGGACGGGGAGCTGTTTTTT.

V usage is TRBV7-9 and J usage is TRBJ2-1; 9 nucleotides line up with TRBD1. With V trimmed by 5 bases and J by 4 bases, 6 bases remained unmatched. The CDR3 extends over 15 amino acids. In germline, CDR1 is SEHNR, CDR2 FQNEAQ (reference sequence). CDR3 nucleotides: TGTGCCAGCAGCGCCGGGACAGGGCCGTACAATGAGCAGTTCTTC. The encoded protein is CASSAGTGPYNEQFF.

CDR3 nucleotide sequence: TGTGCCAGCAGCCTCCCCGGGACAGGGGGCACTGAAGCTTTCTTT. Translation gives CASSLPGTGGTEAFF. The chain couples TRBV14 to TRBJ1-1, with 11 bases fitting TRBD1. The CDR3 contains 15 residues. Germline V CDR1 and CDR2: SGHDN, FVKESK. V was clipped by 4 bases and J by 4 bases; unmatched bases: 5.

The chain carries TRBV9 and TRBJ2-1, with TRBD2 matching 8 bases. V was pared by 4 bases and J by 3 bases, with 9 bases of the junction left unmatched. There are 16 residues in the CDR3. Germline lookup yields CDR1 SGDLS and CDR2 YYNGEE. The DNA for the CDR3 is TGTGCCAGCAGCCGGGGGAGCGGGGGATACTACAATGAGCAGTTCTTC. The encoded protein is CASSRGSGGYYNEQFF.

The chain recombines TRBV6-5 with TRBJ2-1, with a weak D call TRBD1 (6 bases). The CDR3 runs to 15 residues. CDR1 and CDR2 (germline): MNHEY, SVGAGI. The ends were cut back, 0 bases at V and 6 bases at J, with 12 bases in the middle. Written as DNA, the CDR3 is TGTGCCAGCAGTTACTCTCTGGGACAATCCAATGAGCAGTTCTTC. This encodes CASSYSLGQSNEQFF.

In its sample, this clone was seen a few times. The rearrangement uses TRBV10-3 and TRBJ1-5; D is unclear. Trimming took off 0 bases at V and 8 bases at J, with 20 bases between the two ends. Germline CDR1 and CDR2: ENHRY and SYGVKD. CDR3 length equals 17 residues. CDR3 amino acids: CAISESGAEEQIEPQHF. CDR3 nucleotide sequence: TGTGCCATCAGTGAGTCCGGCGCGGAGGAACAGATTGAGCCCCAGCATTTT.

This chain links TRBV5-1 with TRBJ1-2; the D is unclear. CDR1 and CDR2 from the germline V gene are SGHRS and YFSETQ. The CDR3 contains 15 residues. The ends were cut back, 0 bases at V and 5 bases at J, with 14 bases in the middle. CDR3 nucleotides: TGCGCCAGCAGCTTGGTGGCCGGGAGTCCATATGGCTACACCTTC. This gives the protein CASSLVAGSPYGYTF.

The V gene is TRBV9, the J gene TRBJ1-1; D not certain. The CDR3 is 14 amino acids. Germline V gene lookup returns CDR1 SGDLS and CDR2 YYNGEE. The V end lost 3 bases, the J end lost 0 bases, and 9 bases lay between the germline ends. CDR3 in amino acids: CASSAGTLNTEAFF. CDR3 sequence (DNA): TGTGCCAGCAGCGCGGGTACCTTGAACACTGAAGCTTTCTTT.

V and J are TRBV6-1 and TRBJ2-1; no firm D call. The germline gives CDR1 MNHNS, CDR2 SASEGT. V dropped 6 bases and J dropped 6 bases, with 6 bases sitting between them. The CDR3 is 11 residues long. In DNA, the CDR3 is TGTGCCAGCAGGAGAGGCAATGAGCAGTTCTTC. Its translation: CASRRGNEQFF.

This chain joins TRBV7-8 and TRBJ2-1; D uncertain. The ends were cut back, 0 bases at V and 1 base at J, with 10 bases in the middle. The CDR3 spans 16 residues. Germline CDR1 reads SGHVS; CDR2 reads FQNEAQ. The CDR3 spells CASSLALSPSYNEQFF. The CDR3, as DNA: TGTGCCAGCAGCTTAGCGCTTAGCCCTTCCTACAATGAGCAGTTCTTC.

The chain recombines TRBV18 with TRBJ2-7; D gene ambiguous. Germline V lookup: CDR1 KGHSH, CDR2 LQKENI. Trimming cost V 0 bases and J 2 bases, with 8 bases left between them. The CDR3 contains 14 residues. In DNA, the CDR3 is TGTGCCAGCTCACCACCGCTGGGCCCCTACGAGCAGTACTTC. This codes for CASSPPLGPYEQYF.

This rearrangement joins TRBV10-3 to TRBJ2-3; tentatively, D is TRBD2 (5 bases). CDR1 is ENHRY and CDR2 is SYGVKD in the germline V gene. The CDR3 totals 13 residues. With 8 bases removed from V and 0 bases from J, the gap between germline ends came to 9 bases. The CDR3 region has the DNA TGTGCCATCGGGGAGCGGAGCACAGATACGCAGTATTTT. It encodes CAIGERSTDTQYF.

The V gene is TRBV25-1, the J gene TRBJ1-3; D is unresolved. Trimming removed 0 bases at V and 0 bases at J, with 9 bases between. The CDR3 extends over 16 amino acids. Germline CDR1 MGHDK, CDR2 SYGVNS. The CDR3 loop reads CASSEYEVTSGNTIYF. The CDR3 nucleotides read TGTGCCAGCAGTGAATATGAGGTTACCTCTGGAAACACCATATATTTT.

The chain uses TRBV7-9 and TRBJ1-1; unclear D gene. This CDR3 comprises 16 residues. V was cut by 5 bases and J by 0 bases, with 16 bases left in between. Germline-derived CDR1 and CDR2 are SEHNR and FQNEAQ (reference sequence). The CDR3 nucleotides read TGTGCCAGCAGCCCCGATATTACTGGGCTGAACACTGAAGCTTTCTTT. Translating it yields CASSPDITGLNTEAFF. Drawing the rest from reference TRBV7-9 and TRBJ1-1, the complete variable domain is DTGVSQNPRHKITKRGQNVTFRCDPISEHNRLYWYRQTLGQGPEFLTYFQNEAQLEKSRLLSDRFSAERPKGSFSTLEIQRTEQGDSAMYLCASSPDITGLNTEAFFGQGTRLTVV.

The genes are TRBV28 and TRBJ2-1, with D possibly TRBD2 on 5 matching bases. CDR3 size: 11 residues. Looked up from germline, CDR1 is MDHEN and CDR2 is SYDVKM. V was trimmed by 8 bases and J by 9 bases, leaving 11 bases between them. Here the CDR3 reads CASGRTGEQFF. CDR3 sequence (DNA): TGTGCCAGCGGGAGAACCGGTGAGCAGTTCTTC.

This chain joins TRBV12-5 and TRBJ2-1, with 10 bases that match TRBD2. Germline values: CDR1 LGHNT, CDR2 FRNRAP. CDR3 length equals 17 residues. V was pared by 7 bases and J by 0 bases, with 9 bases of the junction left unmatched. CDR3 protein: CASAGGGLAASYNEQFF. CDR3 nucleotides: TGTGCTAGTGCAGGGGGTGGACTAGCGGCCTCCTACAATGAGCAGTTCTTC.

The sample holds a few counts of this clone. V gene TRBV9 combines with J gene TRBJ1-4, with a weak D call TRBD1 (5 bases). This CDR3 spans 15 amino acids. The V gene lost 0 bases and the J gene lost 3 bases, with 9 bases spanning the gap. CDR1 is SGDLS, CDR2 YYNGEE, per germline. The chain's CDR3 is CASSVAGGSNEKLFF. CDR3 nucleotide sequence: TGTGCCAGCAGCGTAGCCGGGGGGTCTAATGAAAAACTGTTTTTT. Using reference TRBV9 and TRBJ1-4 for the parts outside the CDR3, the full variable domain is DSGVTQTPKHLITATGQRVTLRCSPRSGDLSVYWYQQSLDQGLQFLIQYYNGEERAKGNILERFSAQQFPDLHSELNLSSLELGDSALYFCASSVAGGSNEKLFFGSGTQLSVL.

This clone was seen only a few times. The V gene is TRBV19, the J gene TRBJ2-1, with D possibly being TRBD1 (5 bases). V was cut by 7 bases and J by 4 bases, with 17 bases left in between. This CDR3 region has 15 residues. CDR1 and CDR2 (germline): LNHDA, SQIVND (reference sequence). The CDR3 sequence is CASNPVKGKYNEQFF. The CDR3 bases are TGTGCCAGTAACCCCGTTAAGGGGAAGTACAATGAGCAGTTCTTC.

A word on this clone: Because the CDR3's place on the DNA is in doubt, the DNA is left out and the CDR3 is given as listed by TCRdb. The CDR3 protein is CASSSDGVGGGAFF. The chain links TRBV5-1 to TRBJ2-1; the listed D gene, TRBD2, was not tested against the DNA. With termini counted, the CDR3 has 14 amino acids. Per the germline V gene, CDR1 is SGHRS and CDR2 is YFSETQ.

The chain links TRBV29-1 to TRBJ2-1; 14 nucleotides match TRBD2. Trimming removed 5 bases from V and 9 bases from J; junction bases left unmatched: 6. Germline loops: CDR1 SQVTM, CDR2 ANQGSEA. This CDR3 region has 14 residues. The CDR3 coding sequence is TGCAGCGTTCAGGGACTAGCGGGAGAGGGTGAGCAGTTCTTC. The encoded protein is CSVQGLAGEGEQFF.

The chain links TRBV27 to TRBJ2-1; tentative D call: TRBD1 (5 bases). This CDR3 has 13 residues. Germline lookup yields CDR1 MNHEY and CDR2 SMNVEV (reference sequence). The V end was cut by 4 bases, the J end by 7 bases, with 11 bases between. The CDR3 loop reads CASSWGNWNEQFF. DNA of the CDR3: TGTGCCAGCAGTTGGGGCAATTGGAATGAGCAGTTCTTC.

The rearrangement uses TRBV15 and TRBJ2-7, with D perhaps matching TRBD1 (6 bases). This CDR3 has 16 residues. V shed 0 bases and J shed 2 bases, with 14 bases lying between them. From germline, CDR1 is LNHNV and CDR2 YYDKDF (reference sequence). CDR3 in DNA: TGTGCCACCAGCAGAGATTACGGACAGCCTCCCTACGAGCAGTACTTC. This gives the protein CATSRDYGQPPYEQYF.

This clone was seen more than once but under ten times. The chain links TRBV9 to TRBJ2-3, with TRBD1 matching 9 bases. CDR1 SGDLS and CDR2 YYNGEE come from the germline V gene. This CDR3 is built from 18 residues. The V and J ends lost 4 bases and 2 bases, in that order; junction bases with no gene match: 14. The CDR3 loop reads CASSTRSGTGPFTDTQYF. CDR3 in DNA: TGTGCCAGCAGCACACGTTCCGGGACAGGGCCCTTCACAGATACGCAGTATTTT.

This chain connects TRBV7-8 to TRBJ2-2; 11 bases are shared with TRBD2. The germline V gene has CDR1 SGHVS and CDR2 FQNEAQ. Unmatched junction bases numbered 14, after V lost 5 bases and J lost 6 bases. This CDR3 contains 18 residues. The DNA of the CDR3 is TGTGCCAGCAGCCCACATCTCGTACTAGCGGGAGTCCCCGGGGAGCTGTTTTTT. The encoded protein is CASSPHLVLAGVPGELFF.

The rearrangement links TRBV28 to TRBJ2-1, with TRBD1 identical over 7 bases. The V segment lost 5 bases and the J segment 2 bases; nucleotides outside the gene matches: 6. Germline loops: CDR1 MDHEN, CDR2 SYDVKM. The CDR3 runs to 15 residues. CDR3 DNA sequence: TGTGCCAGCAGTGCCGGGACAGACGCCTACAATGAGCAGTTCTTC. Amino acids: CASSAGTDAYNEQFF.

The count of this clone is one. V gene TRBV6-6 combines with J gene TRBJ1-1; D not resolved. Trimming took 0 bases from V and 11 from J, leaving 7 bases between them. CDR3 length equals 11 residues. Germline CDR1 reads MNHNY; CDR2 reads SVGAGI (reference sequence). This CDR3 reads CASSYSGGAFF. CDR3 bases: TGTGCCAGCAGTTACTCGGGCGGGGCTTTCTTT.